The present TCR beta chain was sequenced within a study of T cell responses to AZD1222 COVID-19 vaccine. TCRdb's copy holds only in-frame clones and misses some; the assay was immunoSEQ multiplex PCR. Of about 74,000 clones listed, 70% to 90% were seen once; the top ten hold roughly 2.7%. This sample comprised peripheral blood, obtained on day 0 of AZD1222 vaccination. The TCR originated in an adult in good health.

The CDR3 bases are TGTGCCAGCAGTTATAGCTCGGTACTTAGCAATCAGCCCCAGCATTTT. Its translation is CASSYSSVLSNQPQHF. V is TRBV28 and J is TRBJ1-5; D is undetermined. The CDR3 spans 16 residues. Deletions cut 4 bases from V and 0 bases from J, with 13 bases between. Germline V gene data show CDR1 as MDHEN and CDR2 as SYDVKM.